The clone carrying this TCR beta chain occurred once. The source of the sample is a study of cytomegalovirus exposure and HLA in healthy donors. PCR used 60 Vbeta primers and 13 Jbeta primers. Clones were sequenced by immunoSEQ multiplex PCR, and TCRdb holds only the in-frame ones, with some missing. The repertoire includes over 60,000 clones, 75% of them detected once, and roughly 12% sits in the top ten. The CDR3 is 15 amino acids. The J segment lost 2 bases and the V segment lost 5 bases, leaving 6 bases of the junction unmatched. Germline lookup yields CDR1 SGHTS and CDR2 YDEGEE. V is TRBV5-8 and J is TRBJ2-7, with 11 bases matching TRBD2. The receptor's source is a man in his sixties or seventies in good health and CMV-seronegative. The sample was PBMCs. As DNA, the CDR3 is TGTGCCAGCAGGAGAGGGACTAGCGGAACCTACGAGCAGTACTTC. It codes for CASRRGTSGTYEQYF.